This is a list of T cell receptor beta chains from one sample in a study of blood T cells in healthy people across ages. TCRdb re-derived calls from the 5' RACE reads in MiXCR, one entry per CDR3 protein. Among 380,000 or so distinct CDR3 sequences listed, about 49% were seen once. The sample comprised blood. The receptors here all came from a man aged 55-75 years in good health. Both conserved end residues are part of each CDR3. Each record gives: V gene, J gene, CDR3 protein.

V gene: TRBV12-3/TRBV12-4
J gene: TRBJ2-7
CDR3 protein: CASRPSGGTYEQYF

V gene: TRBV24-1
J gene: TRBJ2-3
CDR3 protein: CATSDPTTGTDTQYF

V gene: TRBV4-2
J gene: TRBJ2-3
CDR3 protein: CASSQEDGRVGTQYF

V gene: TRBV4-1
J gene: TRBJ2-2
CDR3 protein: CASSQDPSRLAANTGELFF

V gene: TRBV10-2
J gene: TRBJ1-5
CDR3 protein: CASRGQGNQPQHF

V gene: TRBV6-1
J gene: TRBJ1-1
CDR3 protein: CASSEGVNTEAFF

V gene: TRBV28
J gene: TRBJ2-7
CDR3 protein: CASKFRHDYEQYF

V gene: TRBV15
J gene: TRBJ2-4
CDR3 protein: CATSRDQGGRAKNIQYF

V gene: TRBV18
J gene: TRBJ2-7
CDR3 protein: CASSPRLLTSGDSYEQYF

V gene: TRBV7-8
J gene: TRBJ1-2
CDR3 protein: CASSQPAGTGAGYTF

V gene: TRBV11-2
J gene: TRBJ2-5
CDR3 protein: CASNRLTVSFNEQYF

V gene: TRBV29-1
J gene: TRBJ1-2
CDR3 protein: CSVGSGARGYTF

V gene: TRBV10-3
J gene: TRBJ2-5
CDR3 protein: CAISEDTAFKQYF

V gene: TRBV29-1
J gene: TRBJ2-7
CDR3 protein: CSVANVADYEQYF

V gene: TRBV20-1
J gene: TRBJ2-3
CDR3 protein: CSGVGNTDTQYF

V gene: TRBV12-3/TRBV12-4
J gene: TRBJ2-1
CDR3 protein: CASRGGSGCEQFF

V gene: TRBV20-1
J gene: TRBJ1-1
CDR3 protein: CSARERGVGNTEAFF

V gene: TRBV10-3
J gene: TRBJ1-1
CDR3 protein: CAISESRDPDTEAFF

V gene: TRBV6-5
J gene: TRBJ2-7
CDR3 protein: CASSFAPSGADEQYF

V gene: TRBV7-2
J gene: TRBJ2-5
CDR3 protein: CASSFPRSGRVEETQYF

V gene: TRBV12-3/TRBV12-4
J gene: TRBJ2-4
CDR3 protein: CASSLGRGKNIQYF

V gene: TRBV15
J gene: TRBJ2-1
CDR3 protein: CATHPGTGNYNEQFF

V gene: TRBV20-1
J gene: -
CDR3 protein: CSPAVFFPYEQYF

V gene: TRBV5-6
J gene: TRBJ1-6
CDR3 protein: CASNTPNGVRNSPLHF

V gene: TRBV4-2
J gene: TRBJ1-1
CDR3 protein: CASSKEKLAAVNTEAFF

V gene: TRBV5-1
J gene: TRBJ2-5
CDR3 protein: CASSLAGTTLNNQETQYF

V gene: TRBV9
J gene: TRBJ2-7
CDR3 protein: CASSVEPIGGEQYF

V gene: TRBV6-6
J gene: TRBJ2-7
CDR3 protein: CASSLRDSFYNEQYF

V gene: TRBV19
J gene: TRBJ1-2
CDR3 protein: CASSPPGQAFYGYTF

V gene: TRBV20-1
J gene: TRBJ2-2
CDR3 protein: CSAYDRGQGYPGELFF

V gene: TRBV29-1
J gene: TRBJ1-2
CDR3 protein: CSVQGQEERGGYTF

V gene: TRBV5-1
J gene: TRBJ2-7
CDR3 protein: CASSRTESSYEQYF

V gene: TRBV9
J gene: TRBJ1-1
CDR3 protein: CASSADRTQTEAFF

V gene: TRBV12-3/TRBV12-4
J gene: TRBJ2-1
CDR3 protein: CASLSGGGEQFF

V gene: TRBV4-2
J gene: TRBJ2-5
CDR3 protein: CASSQPGVETQYF

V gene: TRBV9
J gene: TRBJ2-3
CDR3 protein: CASSVGLAGTDTQYF

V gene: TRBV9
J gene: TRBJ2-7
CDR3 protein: CASSARAEGGTSYEQYF

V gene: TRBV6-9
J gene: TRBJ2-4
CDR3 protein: CASRRWDVGRIQYF

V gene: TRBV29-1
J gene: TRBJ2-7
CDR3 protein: CSARVVYYEQYF

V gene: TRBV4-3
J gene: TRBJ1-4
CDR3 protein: CASSQEGPGDGAGNEKLFF

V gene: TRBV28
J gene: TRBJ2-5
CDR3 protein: CASSSPTAQETQYF

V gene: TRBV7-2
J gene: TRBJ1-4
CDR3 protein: CASSLGALNEKLFF

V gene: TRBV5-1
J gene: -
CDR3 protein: CASSGQIGTAQETQYF

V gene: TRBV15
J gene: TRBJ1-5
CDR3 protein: CATSRTGGEGQGYGQPQHF

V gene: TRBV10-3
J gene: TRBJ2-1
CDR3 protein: CAISEGRDNEQFF

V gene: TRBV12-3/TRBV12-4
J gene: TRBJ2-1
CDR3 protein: CASSPSGRDAGNEQFF

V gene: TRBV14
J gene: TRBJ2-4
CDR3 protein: CASSQDLGQAEEQYF